Listed below are T cell receptor beta chains from one sample, sequenced in a study of OX40 agonist ivuxolimab in advanced cancers. Sequenced by immunoSEQ multiplex PCR; TCRdb stores in-frame clones only, minus some. The table lists about 64,000 clones, more than 80% of them singletons. This sample comprised CD4+ or CD8+ T cells sorted from blood, obtained in a trial of the OX40 agonist ivuxolimab. The receptors here all came from an adult with an advanced solid tumor such as melanoma, head and neck, liver or kidney cancer. The CDR3 runs from the conserved cysteine through the conserved F or W. The D gene is left open where the match is weak. Not every row has a clone size; where given, it reads once, few, many or a size class.

TRBV9,.,.,TRBJ2-2,CASSVGADNTGELFF,TGTGCCAGCAGCGTAGGCGCAGACAACACCGGGGAGCTGTTTTTT
TRBV5-1,.,.,TRBJ2-1,CASSLTTKTYNEQFF,TGCGCCAGCAGTTTAACAACGAAGACCTACAATGAGCAGTTCTTC
TRBV4-3,once,.,TRBJ2-3,CASSQDGTTDTQYF,TGCGCCAGCAGCCAAGATGGGACAACAGATACGCAGTATTTT
TRBV4-2,.,.,TRBJ2-7,CASSQGQQIYEQYF,TGTGCCAGCAGCCAAGGGCAGCAAATTTACGAGCAGTACTTC
TRBV19,.,.,TRBJ1-3,CASSLVAQAVSGNTIYF,TGTGCCAGTAGTTTGGTGGCACAGGCGGTCTCTGGAAACACCATATATTTT
TRBV7-9,.,TRBD1,TRBJ2-1,CATDRGTEQFF,TGTGCCACTGACAGGGGAACTGAGCAGTTCTTC
TRBV5-5,once,.,TRBJ2-7,CASSRAGPPYEQYF,TGTGCCAGCAGTCGGGCAGGGCCACCCTACGAGCAGTACTTC
TRBV5-6,once,TRBD1,TRBJ1-2,CASSPQGAINYGYTF,TGTGCCAGCAGCCCACAGGGGGCGATTAACTATGGCTACACCTTC
TRBV2,once,.,TRBJ1-4,CASRQGLNEKLFF,TGTGCCAGCCGTCAGGGCCTTAATGAAAAACTGTTTTTT
TRBV6-6,.,.,TRBJ2-7,CASSYRTGPSYEQYF,TGTGCCAGCAGTTACCGTACGGGTCCTTCCTACGAGCAGTACTTC
TRBV4-3,.,.,TRBJ1-5,CASSQDGGQDQPQHF,TGCGCCAGCAGCCAAGACGGAGGGCAGGATCAGCCCCAGCATTTT
TRBV7-9,.,TRBD1,TRBJ1-3,CASSASGGPSGNTIYF,TGTGCCAGCAGCGCCTCAGGGGGCCCCTCTGGAAACACCATATATTTT
TRBV4-1,.,TRBD2,TRBJ2-3,CASSWTSDLPDTQYF,TGCGCCAGCAGCTGGACTAGCGATCTCCCAGATACGCAGTATTTT
TRBV9,.,.,TRBJ1-2,CASSVAENYGYTF,TGTGCCAGCAGCGTCGCGGAAAACTATGGCTACACCTTC
TRBV10-3,.,.,TRBJ1-3,CAIRVSGNTIYF,TGTGCCATCAGGGTTTCTGGAAACACCATATATTTT
TRBV5-6,few,.,TRBJ1-3,CASSRGENTIYF,TGTGCCAGCAGCAGGGGCGAAAACACCATATATTTT
TRBV10-1,.,.,TRBJ2-7,CASSGGNTYEQYF,TGCGCCAGCAGCGGGGGCAATACCTACGAGCAGTACTTC
TRBV27,once,TRBD1,TRBJ1-6,CASSRAGGGNSPLHF,TGTGCCAGCAGCAGAGCAGGGGGCGGCAATTCACCCCTCCACTTT
TRBV6-5,.,.,TRBJ2-1,CASTFSTGYNEQFF,TGTGCCAGCACCTTCTCAACAGGATACAATGAGCAGTTCTTC
TRBV9,.,.,TRBJ2-7,CASSVDLSYEQYF,TGTGCCAGCAGCGTAGATTTATCCTACGAGCAGTACTTC
TRBV5-5,.,TRBD1,TRBJ1-2,CASSETGGHYGYTF,TGTGCCAGCAGCGAGACAGGGGGCCACTATGGCTACACCTTC
TRBV6-1,.,TRBD1,TRBJ1-3,CASRDTGGPGNTIYF,TGTGCCAGCAGAGATACAGGGGGCCCTGGAAACACCATATATTTT
TRBV13,.,.,TRBJ1-2,CASSLAPDSRPGSYGYTF,TGTGCCAGCAGCTTAGCCCCGGACAGCCGTCCCGGGTCCTATGGCTACACCTTC
TRBV25-1,.,.,TRBJ1-5,CASSEWGATWPQHF,TGTGCCAGCAGTGAATGGGGAGCGACGTGGCCCCAGCATTTT
TRBV6-4,.,TRBD2,TRBJ2-1,CASSNRLAGASEQFF,TGTGCCAGCAGTAACCGACTAGCGGGGGCTAGTGAGCAGTTCTTC
TRBV25-1,.,.,TRBJ1-2,CASSEGGVVTF,TGTGCCAGCAGTGAGGGCGGCGTCGTTACCTTC
TRBV19,once,TRBD1,TRBJ1-6,CASSIRDSSYNSPLHF,TGTGCCAGTAGTATCCGGGACAGCTCCTATAATTCACCCCTCCACTTT
TRBV7-9,once,.,TRBJ2-7,CASRRTGSYEQYF,TGTGCCAGCAGACGCACGGGAAGCTACGAGCAGTACTTC
TRBV25-1,.,.,TRBJ1-4,CASSDSGGNRNEKLFF,TGTGCCAGCAGTGACTCAGGTGGGAACCGTAATGAAAAACTGTTTTTT
TRBV6-1,.,.,TRBJ1-2,CASSATWGGLEGYTF,TGTGCCAGCAGTGCCACCTGGGGAGGGTTGGAGGGCTACACCTTC
TRBV19,.,.,TRBJ1-1,CASSIGGAANTEAFF,TGTGCCAGTAGTATAGGAGGGGCTGCCAACACTGAAGCTTTCTTT
TRBV11-3,.,.,TRBJ2-7,CASSLGSSSGEQYF,TGTGCCAGCAGCTTAGGTTCTAGCTCCGGCGAGCAGTACTTC
TRBV7-2,.,TRBD1,TRBJ1-2,CASSPRPPTGAHGYTF,TGTGCCAGCAGCCCCCGGCCCCCAACAGGGGCCCATGGCTACACCTTC
TRBV19,.,TRBD1,TRBJ1-5,CASSMSVRQGLRGNQPQHF,TGTGCCAGTAGTATGAGTGTCCGACAGGGTCTAAGGGGCAATCAGCCCCAGCATTTT
TRBV13,.,TRBD2,TRBJ2-3,CANTWRGATDTQYF,TGTGCCAACACGTGGCGGGGGGCCACAGATACGCAGTATTTT
TRBV2,.,TRBD1,TRBJ2-5,CASSAGTVRETQYF,TGTGCCAGCAGCGCCGGGACAGTACGGGAGACCCAGTACTTC
TRBV11-3,.,.,TRBJ1-2,CASSLDRGARSYGYTF,TGTGCCAGCAGCTTAGATCGGGGGGCAAGGAGCTATGGCTACACCTTC
TRBV19,once,.,TRBJ1-1,CASKLQTVNTEAFF,TGTGCCAGTAAGCTCCAAACAGTGAACACTGAAGCTTTCTTT
TRBV18,few,.,TRBJ1-5,CASSPRGGNQPQHF,TGTGCCAGCTCACCTAGAGGGGGCAATCAGCCCCAGCATTTT
TRBV5-1,.,.,TRBJ2-5,CASRTHTQETQYF,TGCGCCAGCAGAACCCATACCCAAGAGACCCAGTACTTC
TRBV5-4,.,TRBD2,TRBJ2-7,CASSGPGGSRGAYEQYF,TGTGCCAGCAGCGGCCCGGGGGGGAGCCGGGGGGCCTACGAGCAGTACTTC
TRBV11-2,.,.,TRBJ1-6,CASSLVQYNSPLHF,TGTGCCAGCAGCTTAGTACAGTATAATTCACCCCTCCACTTT
TRBV27,.,TRBD1,TRBJ2-1,CASSYLRGQGHNEQFF,TGTGCCAGCAGTTACCTGAGGGGACAGGGTCACAATGAGCAGTTCTTC
TRBV11-2,.,TRBD1,TRBJ1-4,CASSRDSSNEKLFF,TGTGCCAGCAGCCGGGACAGCTCTAATGAAAAACTGTTTTTT
TRBV30,.,.,TRBJ2-1,CAWSVPGRRNEQFF,TGTGCCTGGAGTGTACCAGGCAGGCGGAATGAGCAGTTCTTC
TRBV18,.,.,TRBJ2-7,CASSPPINSGYEQYF,TGTGCCAGCTCACCACCGATTAATAGTGGCTACGAGCAGTACTTC
TRBV5-4,.,.,TRBJ2-3,CASSEADTQYF,TGTGCCAGCTCGGAAGCGGATACGCAGTATTTT
TRBV27,.,TRBD2,TRBJ2-1,CASSRSGGFSSYNEQFF,TGTGCCAGCAGTCGCTCCGGGGGGTTCTCCTCCTACAATGAGCAGTTCTTC
TRBV7-9,few,TRBD1,TRBJ1-1,CASSLRTGNTEAFF,TGTGCCAGCAGCTTGAGGACAGGAAACACTGAAGCTTTCTTT
TRBV18,once,.,TRBJ2-3,CASSPGTDTQYF,TGTGCCAGCTCACCAGGCACAGATACGCAGTATTTT
TRBV7-9,once,TRBD2,TRBJ2-3,CASSSNLIAGGGGDTQYF,TGTGCCAGCAGTTCCAATCTCATAGCGGGAGGAGGAGGAGATACGCAGTATTTT
TRBV10-2,large,.,TRBJ1-5,CASRAGASNQPQHF,TGCGCCAGCAGAGCAGGGGCTAGCAATCAGCCCCAGCATTTT
TRBV19,once,TRBD2,TRBJ2-1,CASGLAGGGSYNEQFF,TGTGCCAGTGGACTAGCGGGGGGAGGCTCCTACAATGAGCAGTTCTTC
TRBV7-2,.,.,TRBJ2-7,CASSSSGTYEQYF,TGTGCCAGCAGCTCTTCCGGGACCTACGAGCAGTACTTC
TRBV7-2,.,TRBD1,TRBJ1-6,CASSLEPGGNSPLHF,TGTGCCAGCAGCTTAGAACCAGGGGGTAACTCACCCCTCCACTTT